This T cell receptor beta chain appears in the sequencing data of a study of glioma-infiltrating T cells after dendritic cell vaccination. Study context: Treatment, given 2003 to 2012, was autologous tumor lysate-pulsed dendritic cell vaccination. Patients received three intradermal dendritic cell vaccine injections at biweekly intervals.

The germline gives CDR1 SGHAT, CDR2 FQNNGV. The CDR3 has 15 residues. Trimming shortened V by 1 base and J by 5 bases, and 12 bases separated the two germline ends. The PCR used 60 V beta and 13 J beta primers. Sequencing used immunoSEQ multiplex PCR; TCRdb keeps in-frame clones, though not all of them. The sample has some 99,000 clones; about 85% are singletons. Stated time point: after dendritic cell vaccination, including at tumor progression/relapse. PBMC sampling occurred before vaccination, two weeks after the third dose, and at progression. The genes are TRBV11-2 and TRBJ2-1, with D perhaps matching TRBD2 (5 bases). Sequenced here: blood, sampled after dendritic cell vaccination. This clonotype originated in a human donor with glioblastoma. The CDR3 region has the DNA TGTGCCAGCAGCTTAGGGGCTAGCAGAAACAATGAGCAGTTCTTC. It yields the protein CASSLGASRNNEQFF.